This is a list of T cell receptor beta chains from one sample in a study of a mutant IDH1 vaccine in newly diagnosed glioma. Their antigen targets remain unknown. Generated by immunoSEQ multiplex PCR, the TCRdb table keeps only in-frame clones and is missing some. Here the sample spans about 68,000 clones, more than 70% being singletons. This material consisted of PBMCs, taken from a glioma patient whose treatment included an IDH1 peptide vaccine. These receptors originate from a man aged 18 to 35 with glioma. CDR3s include the opening cysteine and the closing phenylalanine or tryptophan. The D gene is left open where the match is weak. Expanded clones are given a class, and other clones once, few, many or no size at all.

>NA|NA|TRBJ2-7|TRBV5-6
CASYPSPGLSYEQYF
TGTGCCAGCTACCCCTCACCGGGCTTATCCTACGAGCAGTACTTC
>NA|TRBD2|TRBJ2-1|TRBV6-5
CASSYSRGGRHNEQFF
TGTGCCAGCAGTTACTCCCGCGGGGGGCGTCACAATGAGCAGTTCTTC
>NA|TRBD1|TRBJ2-3|TRBV6-5
CASSYSRTGRTDTQYF
TGTGCCAGCAGTTACTCTCGGACAGGGAGGACAGATACGCAGTATTTT
>NA|NA|TRBJ1-1|TRBV6-1
CASSSRENTEAFF
TGTGCCAGCAGTAGCAGGGAGAACACTGAAGCTTTCTTT
>NA|TRBD1|TRBJ1-1|TRBV5-4
CASSVQGARTEAFF
TGTGCCAGCAGCGTACAGGGGGCGCGGACTGAAGCTTTCTTT
>NA|TRBD1|TRBJ1-1|TRBV6-5
CASSWDSRLNTEAFF
TGTGCCAGCAGTTGGGACAGTCGATTGAACACTGAAGCTTTCTTT
>NA|TRBD1|TRBJ1-4|TRBV7-9
CASSTRQGKMEKLFF
TGTGCCAGCAGCACACGACAGGGTAAAATGGAAAAACTGTTTTTT
>NA|TRBD2|TRBJ2-2|TRBV5-4
CASSRGVAGGELFF
TGTGCCAGCAGCCGAGGGGTAGCGGGCGGGGAGCTGTTTTTT
>NA|TRBD2|TRBJ2-1|TRBV7-3
CASSFRAGGPHNEQFF
TGTGCCAGCAGCTTCCGGGCGGGAGGGCCACACAATGAGCAGTTCTTC
>NA|TRBD2|TRBJ2-5|TRBV6-1
CASRELGLAGRRETQYF
TGTGCCAGCAGAGAACTCGGACTAGCGGGAAGGCGCGAGACCCAGTACTTC
>NA|NA|TRBJ2-3|TRBV4-2
CASSQEGGTKGTDTQYF
TGTGCCAGCAGCCAAGAAGGAGGGACGAAGGGAACAGATACGCAGTATTTT
>NA|NA|TRBJ2-1|TRBV6-5
CASSYLGAEQFF
TGTGCCAGCAGTTACCTTGGGGCAGAGCAGTTCTTC
>NA|NA|TRBJ2-6|TRBV4-1
CASSQDRSALVSGANVLTF
TGCGCCAGCAGCCAAGATCGGTCAGCGCTCGTCTCTGGGGCCAACGTCCTGACTTTC
>few|NA|TRBJ1-1|TRBV6-6
CASSDTGITEAFF
TGTGCCAGCAGTGACACAGGGATAACTGAAGCTTTCTTT
>NA|NA|TRBJ1-1|TRBV7-2
CASGDRLEAFF
TGTGCCAGCGGCGACAGACTTGAAGCTTTCTTT
>NA|TRBD1|TRBJ1-1|TRBV6-5
CASNKQGSTEAFF
TGTGCCAGCAACAAACAGGGGAGCACTGAAGCTTTCTTT
>NA|NA|TRBJ1-5|TRBV18
CASSPTWDQPQHF
TGTGCCAGCTCACCCACGTGGGATCAGCCCCAGCATTTT
>NA|NA|TRBJ2-2|TRBV4-3
CASSQDGGSRTGELFF
TGCGCCAGCAGCCAAGATGGCGGGTCCAGGACCGGGGAGCTGTTTTTT
>NA|TRBD1|TRBJ2-1|TRBV6-4
CASSPGQGLRRQFF
TGTGCCAGCAGCCCGGGACAGGGTTTGAGAAGGCAGTTCTTC
>NA|TRBD1|TRBJ1-2|TRBV6-5
CASSYRGQGTYGYTF
TGTGCCAGCAGTTACAGAGGACAGGGAACCTATGGCTACACCTTC
>NA|NA|TRBJ1-2|TRBV7-2
CASSLQAGDGYTF
TGTGCCAGCAGCTTACAGGCGGGAGATGGCTACACCTTC
>NA|NA|TRBJ2-1|TRBV6-6
CASSYLQGANEQFF
TGTGCCAGCAGTTACCTACAGGGTGCCAATGAGCAGTTCTTC
>NA|NA|TRBJ1-6|TRBV7-9
CASSLGPGQSSYNSPLHF
TGTGCCAGCAGCTTAGGGCCAGGGCAGAGCTCCTATAATTCACCCCTCCACTTT
>NA|TRBD1|TRBJ1-2|TRBV4-1
CASSDTPGQGPPGYGYTF
TGCGCCAGCAGCGATACCCCGGGACAGGGGCCTCCCGGCTATGGCTACACCTTC
>few|TRBD1|TRBJ1-2|TRBV4-2
CASSPGTANYGYTF
TGTGCCAGCAGCCCGGGGACAGCGAACTATGGCTACACCTTC
>once|NA|TRBJ1-1|TRBV4-2
CASSQDPGVNTEAFF
TGTGCCAGCAGCCAAGATCCAGGGGTGAACACTGAAGCTTTCTTT
>NA|NA|TRBJ1-5|TRBV9
CASSVYDSNQPQHF
TGTGCCAGCAGCGTTTACGATAGCAATCAGCCCCAGCATTTT
>NA|TRBD2|TRBJ2-5|TRBV6-1
CASSEVRSGRGLGAQYF
TGTGCCAGCAGTGAAGTAAGGAGCGGGAGAGGGCTCGGGGCCCAGTACTTC
>once|NA|TRBJ1-2|TRBV7-8
CASSSLIRTGNPYGYTF
TGTGCCAGCAGCTCTCTAATAAGGACGGGAAACCCTTATGGCTACACCTTC
>NA|NA|TRBJ2-5|TRBV2
CASSEEATQYF
TGTGCCAGCAGTGAAGAAGCGACCCAGTACTTC
>NA|NA|TRBJ1-1|TRBV30
CAWSPRVRVGDTEAFF
TGTGCCTGGAGTCCAAGGGTGAGGGTGGGGGACACTGAAGCTTTCTTT
>NA|NA|TRBJ1-2|TRBV6-6
CASSYGQPEGRYGYTF
TGTGCCAGCAGTTACGGACAACCCGAGGGCCGCTATGGCTACACCTTC
>NA|TRBD2|TRBJ2-7|TRBV7-9
CASSFTSGRGEQYF
TGTGCCAGCAGCTTTACTAGCGGGAGGGGAGAGCAGTACTTC
>once|NA|TRBJ2-1|TRBV2
CASSERVGSYNEQFF
TGTGCCAGCAGTGAGAGGGTCGGCTCCTACAATGAGCAGTTCTTC
>NA|NA|TRBJ2-5|TRBV29-1
CSVEDRAPTSKETQYF
TGCAGCGTTGAAGATCGGGCTCCCACGTCGAAAGAGACCCAGTACTTC
>NA|TRBD2|TRBJ2-1|TRBV10-3
CAISTVGLAGYNEQFF
TGTGCCATCAGTACGGTGGGACTAGCGGGATACAATGAGCAGTTCTTC
>NA|TRBD1|TRBJ2-2|TRBV6-5
CASSPPGTGTGELFF
TGTGCCAGCAGCCCTCCTGGGACAGGGACCGGGGAGCTGTTTTTT
>NA|TRBD1|TRBJ2-7|TRBV6-1
CASGPRQGPYEQYF
TGTGCCAGCGGCCCCCGACAGGGCCCCTACGAGCAGTACTTC